This T cell receptor (beta chain) is from a study of shared clonotypes between healthy human individuals. The repertoire was sequenced with immunoSEQ multiplex PCR; TCRdb's copy has only in-frame clones and lacks some. Of about 120,000 clones in the sample, more than 65% are singletons; the top ten hold 24%. Germline assignment: CDR1 MNHNY and CDR2 SVGAGI (reference sequence). Trimming cost V 0 bases and J 3 bases, with 6 bases left between them. CDR3 length: 13 residues. All participating donors were Caucasian adults from Nashville, Tennessee. The V and J genes are TRBV6-6 and TRBJ2-7; tentatively, D is TRBD2 (6 bases). Sequencing input: memory CD8+ T cells sorted from blood. Subset reported: CD45RO+ cells pooled with CCR7-negative TemRA cells. This receptor was obtained from a woman under 40 in good health. CDR3 sequence (DNA): TGTGCCAGCAGTTACTCGGAGGGCTACGAGCAGTACTTC. It specifies CASSYSEGYEQYF.